Below are 27 T cell receptor beta chains sequenced from a single sample in a study of human T cells and chemical hapten exposure. TCRdb ran MiXCR on the RACE reads and lists one entry per CDR3 protein. This sample carries roughly 60,000 distinct CDR3 sequences, about 6.7% of them seen once, and the ten largest clones take over 1.5%. As to time point: pre-sensitization, week 0. The treatment here: therapeutic diphenylcyclopropenone sensitization with weekly scalp DPC. This specimen consisted of whole blood, obtained in connection with sensitization to the hapten diphenylcyclopropenone (DPC). Every receptor here comes from a woman aged 25 to 45 with alopecia areata. Some clones in this sample may be carry-over from other donors' samples.

This clonotype has at least ten counts. This chain links TRBV25-1 with TRBJ2-7; weak D call: TRBD1 (6 bases). This CDR3 region has 16 residues. Germline-derived CDR1 and CDR2 are MGHDK and SYGVNS. V gave up 3 bases and J gave up 5 bases, with 20 bases separating them. The CDR3 DNA reads as TGTGCCAGCAGTGATCCTTCACAGGGATACTTGGACGAGCAGTACTTC. Its protein product is CASSDPSQGYLDEQYF.

The chain is built from TRBV7-8 and TRBJ2-5, with D possibly matching TRBD2 (6 bases). CDR1 and CDR2 (germline): SGHVS, FQNEAQ. The CDR3 has 16 residues. Trimming stripped 0 bases from V and 7 bases from J, with 18 bases between. CDR3 sequence reads: CASSLAKPLSGRTQYF. The DNA for the CDR3 is TGTGCCAGCAGCTTAGCTAAACCCCTCTCCGGGAGGACCCAGTACTTC. Together with reference TRBV7-8 and TRBJ2-5, the CDR3 gives the full variable domain: GAGVSQSPRYKVAKRGQDVALRCDPISGHVSLFWYQQALGQGPEFLTYFQNEAQLDKSGLPSDRFFAERPEGSVSTLKIQRTQQEDSAVYLCASSLAKPLSGRTQYFGPGTRLLVL.

This clonotype has ten or more counts. The chain combines TRBV19 with TRBJ1-2; D not certain. The germline V gene has CDR1 LNHDA and CDR2 SQIVND (reference sequence). CDR3 size: 13 residues. Trimming stripped 5 bases from V and 2 bases from J, with 9 bases between. The CDR3 loop reads CASSPDTNYGYTF. The CDR3 DNA reads TGTGCCAGTAGTCCTGACACCAACTATGGCTACACCTTC.

This clonotype was found a few times. The chain couples TRBV12-3 or TRBV12-4 to TRBJ2-7, with 12 bases aligning to TRBD1. This CDR3 is built from 14 residues. After removal of 6 bases from V and 7 bases from J, the junction contained 7 bases not matched to a gene. In DNA form, the CDR3 reads TGTGCCAGCAGCCGGGACAGGGGGCTAGGGGAGCAGTACTTC. It specifies CASSRDRGLGEQYF.

This clonotype showed up many times. The chain uses TRBV29-1 and TRBJ2-7; 7 bases align to TRBD2. The CDR3 is 16 amino acids. V lost 0 bases and J lost 1; bases outside the gene matches: 9. Germline V lookup: CDR1 SQVTM, CDR2 ANQGSEA. In DNA, the CDR3 is TGCAGCGTTGAAGATTTAGAGCCCGGGGGGTCCTACGAGCAGTACTTC. Translation gives CSVEDLEPGGSYEQYF.

This clonotype has a count of ten or more. The genes are TRBV6-5 and TRBJ1-6; D gene ambiguous. V shed 5 bases and J shed 8 bases, with 22 bases lying between them. Germline values: CDR1 MNHEY, CDR2 SVGAGI. The CDR3 is 17 residues long. CDR3 nucleotides: TGTGCCAGCAGTCGCATCCGGGCCAAATCTCCTTATTCACCCCTCCACTTT. It specifies CASSRIRAKSPYSPLHF.

This clonotype appeared many times. This chain links TRBV18 with TRBJ2-3, with 7 bases identical to TRBD2. The J segment lost 6 bases and the V segment lost 1 base, leaving 13 bases of the junction unmatched. CDR1 and CDR2 (germline): KGHSH, LQKENI. This CDR3 region has 17 residues. CDR3 loop: CASSPRVVAGLPDTQYF. The CDR3 coding sequence is TGTGCCAGCTCACCACGAGTGGTAGCGGGCCTGCCGGATACGCAGTATTTT.

This clonotype was observed a few times. The chain combines TRBV6-6 with TRBJ1-4; 7 nucleotides agree with TRBD1. The germline CDR1 and CDR2 sequences are MNHNY and SVGAGI (reference sequence). The ends lost 10 bases at V and 5 bases at J; junction bases unmatched: 10. The CDR3 length is 14 residues. The CDR3 nucleotides are TGTGCCATTTCCTCGGGACAGACAAATGAAAAACTGTTTTTT. Translating gives CAISSGQTNEKLFF.

The sample holds many counts of this clonotype. V usage is TRBV30 and J usage is TRBJ1-4, with D possibly being TRBD1 (5 bases). The CDR3 runs to 14 residues. Germline V gene sequence: CDR1 GTSNPN, CDR2 SVGIG (reference sequence). Trimming shortened V by 0 bases and J by 8 bases, and 13 bases separated the two germline ends. The CDR3 bases are TGTGCCTGGAGTGTTTCTGGGCGGGGGGAAAAACTGTTTTTT. Amino acid sequence: CAWSVSGRGEKLFF.

This clonotype was seen more than once but under ten times. This chain connects TRBV5-6 to TRBJ1-1; D is unresolved. CDR1 and CDR2 from the germline V gene are SGHDT and YYEEEE. This CDR3 is built from 12 residues. Trimming removed 6 bases from V and 3 bases from J, with 9 bases in between. CDR3 DNA: TGTGCCAGCACTGGTGCGGACACTGAAGCTTTCTTT. It codes for CASTGADTEAFF.

This clonotype was observed a handful of times. The chain combines TRBV20-1 with TRBJ2-3; 11 nucleotides agree with TRBD2. V lost 5 bases and J lost 4; bases outside the gene matches: 5. The germline gives CDR1 DFQATT, CDR2 SNEGSKA (reference sequence). The CDR3 has 14 residues. CDR3 sequence (DNA): TGCAGTGCTTTTAGCGGGGGGGCCGCAGATACGCAGTATTTT. Its translation: CSAFSGGAADTQYF.

The chain links TRBV7-6 to TRBJ2-2; D perhaps matches TRBD1 (5 bases). The V and J ends lost 5 bases and 1 base respectively, with 17 bases between them. The CDR3 is made up of 17 amino acids. CDR1 and CDR2 from the germline V gene are SGHVS and FNYEAQ. This chain's CDR3 is CASSPHADRLNTGELFF. In nucleotides, the CDR3 is TGTGCCAGCAGCCCACATGCAGACAGATTGAACACCGGGGAGCTGTTTTTT.

A note on this clonotype: A clone one base away is much larger, so this may be a read error. The conserved final phenylalanine or tryptophan is absent from the CDR3, which likely points to a read error. The V call is TRBV27, the J call TRBJ1-2; 8 bases align to TRBD1. V lost 3 bases and J lost 7; bases outside the gene matches: 7. Germline V gives CDR1 MNHEY, CDR2 SMNVEV (reference sequence). There are 14 residues in the CDR3. The CDR3 is CASSFGAGGFGYTY. CDR3 DNA sequence: TGTGCCAGCAGTTTTGGGGCAGGGGGCTTTGGCTACACCTAC.

Points on this clonotype: A much larger clone lies one base from this, so it may be a read error. The chain is built from TRBV5-1 and TRBJ1-1; 11 bases are a match to TRBD1. Germline V gene data show CDR1 as SGHRS and CDR2 as YFSETQ. The CDR3 has 16 residues. The V segment lost 4 bases and the J segment 9 bases; nucleotides outside the gene matches: 14. The CDR3 nucleotides are TGCGCCAGCAGCGCTCTTCAACGGGACAGGGGGACTAAAGCTTTCTTT. Protein sequence: CASSALQRDRGTKAFF.

This clonotype occurred many times. The rearrangement uses TRBV19 and TRBJ1-5, with D unresolved. In germline, CDR1 is LNHDA, CDR2 SQIVND (reference sequence). This CDR3 comprises 15 residues. Trimming took off 5 bases at V and 3 bases at J, with 14 bases between the two ends. The CDR3 coding sequence is TGTGCCAGTAGTCCTCTGGGGTCTCTCAATCAGCCCCAGCATTTT. Encoded protein: CASSPLGSLNQPQHF.

This clonotype was observed a few times. V gene TRBV19 combines with J gene TRBJ1-4; D is perhaps TRBD1 (5 bases). Germline lookup yields CDR1 LNHDA and CDR2 SQIVND (reference sequence). The CDR3 contains 15 residues. Trimming stripped 6 bases from V and 0 bases from J, with 11 bases between. This chain's CDR3 is CASSTPTATNEKLFF. The CDR3, as DNA: TGTGCCAGTAGCACACCGACAGCAACTAATGAAAAACTGTTTTTT.

This clonotype occurred a few times. The gene calls are TRBV5-4 and TRBJ2-2; 8 nucleotides match TRBD1. The CDR3 has 16 residues. Germline CDR1 is SGHNT and CDR2 is YYREEE (reference sequence). V lost 3 bases and J lost 0; bases outside the gene matches: 4. CDR3 sequence reads: CASSSGDRPNTGELFF. DNA for the CDR3: TGTGCCAGCAGCTCTGGGGACAGGCCGAACACCGGGGAGCTGTTTTTT.

The sample holds many counts of this clonotype. The CDR3 protein is CSARQGGLPYNEQFF. In DNA, the CDR3 is TGCAGTGCTCGACAGGGTGGCTTGCCCTACAATGAGCAGTTCTTC. The chain joins TRBV20-1 to TRBJ2-1; 7 bases align to TRBD1. Germline assignment: CDR1 DFQATT and CDR2 SNEGSKA (reference sequence). V was pared by 5 bases and J by 2 bases, with 9 bases of the junction left unmatched. The CDR3 totals 15 residues.

This clonotype was seen at least ten times. The chain employs TRBV20-1 and TRBJ1-1; 7 bases align to TRBD1. From germline, CDR1 is DFQATT and CDR2 SNEGSKA (reference sequence). V trimming: 4 bases; J trimming: 5 bases; junction bases outside the gene matches: 16. This CDR3 comprises 16 residues. CDR3 sequence: CSANHPRTGSLTEAFF. The CDR3 DNA sequence: TGCAGTGCTAATCATCCCCGGACAGGCAGCTTGACTGAAGCTTTCTTT.

The V call is TRBV10-3, the J call TRBJ2-7; 9 nucleotides match TRBD2. Germline CDR1 and CDR2: ENHRY and SYGVKD. V trimming: 4 bases; J trimming: 4 bases; junction bases outside the gene matches: 11. The CDR3 is 16 residues long. The CDR3 region has the DNA TGTGCCATCAGTGTGTCCGGTAGCGGGAGTTTTTACGAGCAGTACTTC. It translates to CAISVSGSGSFYEQYF.

This clonotype was observed at least ten times. V gene TRBV11-3 combines with J gene TRBJ2-7; 7 positions agree with TRBD2. The ends lost 5 bases at V and 6 bases at J; junction bases unmatched: 7. Germline V gives CDR1 SGHNT, CDR2 YENEEA. The CDR3 covers 13 residues. Here the CDR3 reads CASSPGTIGEQYF. CDR3 sequence (DNA): TGTGCCAGCAGCCCTGGGACTATTGGCGAGCAGTACTTC.

This clonotype was recorded many times. The V gene is TRBV7-6, the J gene TRBJ2-3; 11 nucleotides align to TRBD2. Germline lookup yields CDR1 SGHVS and CDR2 FNYEAQ. The CDR3 is 15 amino acids. Unmatched junction bases numbered 2, after V lost 1 base and J lost 5 bases. The CDR3 reads CASSLGTSGLDTQYF. In nucleotides, the CDR3 is TGTGCCAGCAGCTTAGGGACTAGCGGGTTAGATACGCAGTATTTT.

This clonotype was seen at least ten times. The chain joins TRBV20-1 to TRBJ1-1; the D is unclear. Germline V lookup: CDR1 DFQATT, CDR2 SNEGSKA (reference sequence). There are 12 residues in the CDR3. V shed 1 base and J shed 4 bases, with 7 bases lying between them. The chain's CDR3 is CSARVEVTEAFF. The CDR3 DNA reads as TGCAGTGCTAGAGTTGAGGTCACTGAAGCTTTCTTT.

This clonotype was seen only a few times. V gene TRBV6-5 combines with J gene TRBJ1-1, with D perhaps TRBD1 (6 bases). Germline CDR1 MNHEY, CDR2 SVGAGI. The CDR3 has 15 residues. V gave up 6 bases and J gave up 0 bases, with 14 bases separating them. CDR3 DNA: TGTGCCAGCAGGGGGGCAGACCGATTGAACACTGAAGCTTTCTTT. The encoded protein is CASRGADRLNTEAFF.

The rearrangement joins TRBV5-6 to TRBJ1-6; D perhaps matches TRBD1 (6 bases). Germline V gene lookup returns CDR1 SGHDT and CDR2 YYEEEE. CDR3 length: 14 residues. Between the trimmed V and J ends, which lost 5 bases and 3 bases, there was a span of 9 bases. The CDR3 coding sequence is TGTGCCAGCAGACCGGGACACTATAATTCACCCCTCCACTTT. This translates into CASRPGHYNSPLHF.

This clonotype was seen many times. The chain joins TRBV5-1 to TRBJ2-7, with TRBD2 matching over 9 bases. The CDR3 covers 14 residues. V was pared by 4 bases and J by 4 bases, with 6 bases of the junction left unmatched. CDR1 is SGHRS and CDR2 is YFSETQ in the germline V gene. CDR3 coding DNA: TGCGCCAGCAGCAGGTCTAGCGGGGCATACGAGCAGTACTTC. Amino acids: CASSRSSGAYEQYF.

About this clonotype: A read error may account for a junction end that differs from germline. The rearrangement joins TRBV19 to TRBJ2-3, with D perhaps assigned TRBD1 or TRBD2 (5 bases each). This CDR3 is built from 15 residues. Germline CDR1 is LNHDA and CDR2 is SQIVND (reference sequence). CDR3 loop: CASSKLRDPGETQDW. The CDR3 nucleotides read TGTGCCAGTAGTAAGCTCCGGGACCCCGGGGAGACGCAGGATTGG. Based on the CDR3 plus reference TRBV19 and TRBJ2-3, the full variable domain is DGGITQSPKYLFRKEGQNVTLSCEQNLNHDAMYWYRQDPGQGLRLIYYSQIVNDFQKGDIAEGYSVSREKKESFPLTVTSAQKNPTAFYLCASSKLRDPGETQDWGPGTRLTVL.